This record concerns one TCR beta chain sequence. The antigen is not known. TCRdb's copy holds only in-frame clones and misses some; the assay was immunoSEQ multiplex PCR. The table shows under 14,000 clones, with 77% occurring only once. The data are from a study of OX40 agonist ivuxolimab in advanced cancers. In the study overall: Of the participants, 40% had some prior anti-PD-1, anti-PD-L1 or anti-CTLA-4 therapy, which was allowed. Findings of the study overall: Researchers did not establish what antigens the expanded peripheral T cells target. The CD4+ and CD8+ T cells in the blood had expanded clonally by week 6 at 0.1 to 3.0 mg/kg.

This CDR3 is 15 amino acids long. V gave up 6 bases and J gave up 3 bases; unmatched junction bases: 10. Germline CDR1 and CDR2: MDHEN and SYDVKM. This sequence joins TRBV28 and TRBJ2-7; 8 bases agree with TRBD1. The receptor was derived from an adult with an advanced solid tumor such as melanoma, head and neck, liver or kidney cancer. The specimen comprised CD4+ or CD8+ T cells sorted from blood, sampled in a trial of the OX40 agonist ivuxolimab. CDR3 in amino acids: CASSQTGAQGYEQYF. CDR3 bases: TGTGCCAGCAGCCAGACAGGGGCGCAGGGCTACGAGCAGTACTTC.